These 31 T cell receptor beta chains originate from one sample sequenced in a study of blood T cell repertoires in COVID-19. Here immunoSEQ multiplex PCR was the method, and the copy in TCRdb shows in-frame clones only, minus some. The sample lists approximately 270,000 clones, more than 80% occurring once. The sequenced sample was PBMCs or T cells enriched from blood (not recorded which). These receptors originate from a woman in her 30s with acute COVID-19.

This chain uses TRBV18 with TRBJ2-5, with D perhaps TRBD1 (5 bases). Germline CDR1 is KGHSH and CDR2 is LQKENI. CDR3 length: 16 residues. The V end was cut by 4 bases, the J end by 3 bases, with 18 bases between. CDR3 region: CASSQKQTGFEETQYF. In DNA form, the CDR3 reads TGTGCCAGCTCACAGAAGCAAACAGGATTCGAAGAGACCCAGTACTTC.

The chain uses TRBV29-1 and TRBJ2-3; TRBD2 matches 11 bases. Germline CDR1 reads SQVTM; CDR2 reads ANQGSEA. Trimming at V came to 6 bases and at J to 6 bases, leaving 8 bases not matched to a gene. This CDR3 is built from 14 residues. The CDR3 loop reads CSVRTSGSVDTQYF. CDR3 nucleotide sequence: TGCAGCGTCCGTACTAGCGGGAGTGTCGATACGCAGTATTTT.

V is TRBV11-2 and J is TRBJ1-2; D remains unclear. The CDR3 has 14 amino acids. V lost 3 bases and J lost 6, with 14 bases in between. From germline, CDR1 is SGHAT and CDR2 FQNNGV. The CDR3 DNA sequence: TGTGCCAGCAGCTTCTTTGGAACAGACGATGGCTACACCTTC. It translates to CASSFFGTDDGYTF.

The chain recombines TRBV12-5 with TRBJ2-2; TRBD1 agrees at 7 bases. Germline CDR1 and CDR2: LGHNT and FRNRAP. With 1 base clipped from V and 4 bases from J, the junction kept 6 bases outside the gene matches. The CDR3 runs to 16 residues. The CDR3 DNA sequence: TGTGCTAGTGGTTTGGACGGGACAGCCATCACCGGGGAGCTGTTTTTT. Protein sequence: CASGLDGTAITGELFF.

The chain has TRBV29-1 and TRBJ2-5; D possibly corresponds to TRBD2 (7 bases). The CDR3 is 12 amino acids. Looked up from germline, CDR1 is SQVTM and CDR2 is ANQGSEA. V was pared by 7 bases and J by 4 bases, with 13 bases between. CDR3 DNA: TGCAGCGCCAGGGGAGGGTCAGAGACCCAGTACTTC. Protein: CSARGGSETQYF.

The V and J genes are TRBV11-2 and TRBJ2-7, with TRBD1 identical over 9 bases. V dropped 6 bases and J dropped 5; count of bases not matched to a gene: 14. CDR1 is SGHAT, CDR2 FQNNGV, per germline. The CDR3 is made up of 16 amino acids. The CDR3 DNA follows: TGTGCCAGCAGTTTGCTCCAGGGACAGGGAAACCACGAGCAGTACTTC. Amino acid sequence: CASSLLQGQGNHEQYF.

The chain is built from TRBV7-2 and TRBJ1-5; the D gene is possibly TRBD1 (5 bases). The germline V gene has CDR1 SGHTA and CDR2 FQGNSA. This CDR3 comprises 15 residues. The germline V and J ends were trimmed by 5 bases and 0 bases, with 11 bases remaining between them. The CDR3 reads CASSAGPYSNQPQHF. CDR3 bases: TGTGCCAGCAGCGCAGGGCCATATAGCAATCAGCCCCAGCATTTT.

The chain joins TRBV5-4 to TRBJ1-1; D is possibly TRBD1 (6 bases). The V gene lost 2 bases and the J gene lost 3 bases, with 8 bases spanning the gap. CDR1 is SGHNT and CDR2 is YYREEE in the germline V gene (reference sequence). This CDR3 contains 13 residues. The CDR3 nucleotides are TGTGCCAGCAGCTTCAGGGGATACACTGAAGCTTTCTTT. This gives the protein CASSFRGYTEAFF.

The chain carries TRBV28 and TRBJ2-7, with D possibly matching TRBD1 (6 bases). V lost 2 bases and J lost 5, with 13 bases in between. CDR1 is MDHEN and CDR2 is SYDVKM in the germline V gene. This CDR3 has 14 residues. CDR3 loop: CASSLQNRVHEQYF. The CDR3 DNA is TGTGCCAGCAGTTTACAAAACAGGGTCCACGAGCAGTACTTC. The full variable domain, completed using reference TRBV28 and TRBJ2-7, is DVKVTQSSRYLVKRTGEKVFLECVQDMDHENMFWYRQDPGLGLRLIYFSYDVKMKEKGDIPEGYSVSREKKERFSLILESASTNQTSMYLCASSLQNRVHEQYFGPGTRLTVT.

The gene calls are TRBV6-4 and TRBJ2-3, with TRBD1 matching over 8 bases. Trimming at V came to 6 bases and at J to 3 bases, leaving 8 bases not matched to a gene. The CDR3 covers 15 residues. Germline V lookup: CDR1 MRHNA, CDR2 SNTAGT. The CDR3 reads CASRKGQGLTDTQYF. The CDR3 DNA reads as TGTGCCAGCAGAAAAGGACAGGGCCTGACAGATACGCAGTATTTT.

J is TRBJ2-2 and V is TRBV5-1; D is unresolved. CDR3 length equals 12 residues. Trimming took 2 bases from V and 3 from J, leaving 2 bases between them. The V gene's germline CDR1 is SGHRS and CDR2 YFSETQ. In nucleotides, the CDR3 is TGCGCCAGCAGCTTCGACACCGGGGAGCTGTTTTTT. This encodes CASSFDTGELFF.

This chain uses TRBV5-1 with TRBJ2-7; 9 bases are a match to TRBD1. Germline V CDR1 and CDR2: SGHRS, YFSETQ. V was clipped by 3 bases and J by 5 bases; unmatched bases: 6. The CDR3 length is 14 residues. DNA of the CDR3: TGCGCCAGCAGCTATCGGACAGGGGAAGACGAGCAGTACTTC. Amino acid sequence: CASSYRTGEDEQYF.

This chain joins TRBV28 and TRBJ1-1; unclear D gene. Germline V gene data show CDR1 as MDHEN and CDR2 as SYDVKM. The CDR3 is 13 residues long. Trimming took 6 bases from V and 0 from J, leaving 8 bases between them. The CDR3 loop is CASSLTVNTEAFF. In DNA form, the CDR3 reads TGTGCCAGCAGCTTAACAGTGAACACTGAAGCTTTCTTT.

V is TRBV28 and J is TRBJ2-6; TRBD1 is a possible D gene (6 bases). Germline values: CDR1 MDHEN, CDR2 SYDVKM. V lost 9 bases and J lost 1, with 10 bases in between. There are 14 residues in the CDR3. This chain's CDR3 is CASSTGSGANVLTF. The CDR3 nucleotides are TGTGCCAGTTCAACAGGGTCTGGGGCCAACGTCCTGACTTTC.

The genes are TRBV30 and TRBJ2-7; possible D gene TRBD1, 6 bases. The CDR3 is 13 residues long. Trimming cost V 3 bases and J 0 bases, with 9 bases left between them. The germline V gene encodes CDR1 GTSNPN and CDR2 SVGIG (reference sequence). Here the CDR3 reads CAWSVDSSYEQYF. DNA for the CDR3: TGTGCCTGGAGCGTGGACAGCTCCTACGAGCAGTACTTC.

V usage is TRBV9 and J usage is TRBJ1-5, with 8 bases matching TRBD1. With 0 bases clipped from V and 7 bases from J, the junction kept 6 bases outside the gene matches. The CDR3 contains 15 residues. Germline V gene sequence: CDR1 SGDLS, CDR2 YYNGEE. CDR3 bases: TGTGCCAGCAGCGTAGTAGGACAGGGTGACCAGCCCCAGCATTTT. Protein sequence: CASSVVGQGDQPQHF.

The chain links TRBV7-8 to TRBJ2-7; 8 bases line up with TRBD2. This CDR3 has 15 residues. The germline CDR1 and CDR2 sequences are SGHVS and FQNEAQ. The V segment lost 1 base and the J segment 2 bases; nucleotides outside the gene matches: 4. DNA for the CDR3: TGTGCCAGCAGCTTAGTCTTAGCGGGGACCTACGAGCAGTACTTC. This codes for CASSLVLAGTYEQYF.

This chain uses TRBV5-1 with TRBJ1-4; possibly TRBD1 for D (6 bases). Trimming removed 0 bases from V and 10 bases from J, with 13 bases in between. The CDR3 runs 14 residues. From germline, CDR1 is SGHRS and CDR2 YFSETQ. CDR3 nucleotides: TGCGCCAGCAGCTTGGGACAGGATATGGGAAAACTGTTTTTT. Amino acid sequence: CASSLGQDMGKLFF.

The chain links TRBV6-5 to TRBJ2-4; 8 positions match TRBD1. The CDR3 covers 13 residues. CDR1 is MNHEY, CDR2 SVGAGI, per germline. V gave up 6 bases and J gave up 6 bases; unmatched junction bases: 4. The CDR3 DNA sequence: TGTGCCAGCAGCACACAGGGGGTAAACATTCAGTACTTC. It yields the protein CASSTQGVNIQYF.

The CDR3 sequence: CASSPPPQGSNQPQHF. The CDR3 DNA is TGTGCCAGCTCACCACCCCCCCAGGGGTCGAATCAGCCCCAGCATTTT. The J gene is TRBJ1-5, the V gene TRBV18; tentative D call: TRBD1 (6 bases). Germline V gene data show CDR1 as KGHSH and CDR2 as LQKENI. The ends were cut back, 0 bases at V and 4 bases at J, with 13 bases in the middle. The CDR3 totals 16 residues.

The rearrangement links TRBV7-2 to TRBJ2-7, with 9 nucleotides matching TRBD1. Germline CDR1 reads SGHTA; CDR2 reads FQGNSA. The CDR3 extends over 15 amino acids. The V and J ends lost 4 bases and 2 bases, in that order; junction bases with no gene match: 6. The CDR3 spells CASSWSGTGTYEQYF. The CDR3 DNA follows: TGTGCCAGCAGCTGGTCCGGGACAGGGACCTACGAGCAGTACTTC.

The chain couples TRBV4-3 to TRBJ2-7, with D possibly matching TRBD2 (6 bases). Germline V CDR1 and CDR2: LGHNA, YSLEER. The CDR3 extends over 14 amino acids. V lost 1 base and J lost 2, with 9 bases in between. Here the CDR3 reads CASSQAEGTYEQYF. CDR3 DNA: TGCGCCAGCAGCCAAGCGGAGGGAACCTACGAGCAGTACTTC.

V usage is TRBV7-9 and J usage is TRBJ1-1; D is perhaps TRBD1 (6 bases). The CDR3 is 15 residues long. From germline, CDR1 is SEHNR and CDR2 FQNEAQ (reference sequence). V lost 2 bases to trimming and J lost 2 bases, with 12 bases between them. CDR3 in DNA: TGTGCCAGCAGCTTAAAGGGGACAATAAACACTGAAGCTTTCTTT. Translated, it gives CASSLKGTINTEAFF.

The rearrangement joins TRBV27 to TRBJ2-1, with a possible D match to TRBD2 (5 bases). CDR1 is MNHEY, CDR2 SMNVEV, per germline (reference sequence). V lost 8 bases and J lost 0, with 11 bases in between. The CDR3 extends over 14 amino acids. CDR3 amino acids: CASGRGSSYNEQFF. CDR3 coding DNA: TGTGCCAGCGGAAGAGGGAGCTCCTACAATGAGCAGTTCTTC.

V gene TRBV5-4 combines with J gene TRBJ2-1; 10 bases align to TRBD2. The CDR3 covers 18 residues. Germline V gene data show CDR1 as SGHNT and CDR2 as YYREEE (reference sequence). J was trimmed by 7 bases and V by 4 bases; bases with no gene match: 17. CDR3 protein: CASSPPGLATQNMNEQFF. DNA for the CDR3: TGTGCCAGCAGCCCTCCGGGACTAGCGACTCAAAATATGAATGAGCAGTTCTTC.

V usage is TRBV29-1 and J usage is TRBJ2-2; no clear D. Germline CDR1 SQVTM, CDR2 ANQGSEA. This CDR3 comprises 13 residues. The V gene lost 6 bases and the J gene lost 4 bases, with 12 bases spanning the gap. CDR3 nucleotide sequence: TGCAGCGTGGGCGATCACGGCACCGGGGAGCTGTTTTTT. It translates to CSVGDHGTGELFF.

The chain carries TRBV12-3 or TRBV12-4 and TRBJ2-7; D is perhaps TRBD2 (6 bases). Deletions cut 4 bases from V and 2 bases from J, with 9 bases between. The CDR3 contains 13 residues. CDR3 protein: CASSWGEPYEQYF. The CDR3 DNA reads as TGTGCCAGCAGTTGGGGGGAGCCCTACGAGCAGTACTTC.

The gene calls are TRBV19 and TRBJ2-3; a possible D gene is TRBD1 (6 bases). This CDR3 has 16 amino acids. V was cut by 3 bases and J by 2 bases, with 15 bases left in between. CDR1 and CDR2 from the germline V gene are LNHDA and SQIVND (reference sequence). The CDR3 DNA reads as TGTGCCAGTAGTATCCGGCAGGGGACGGACACAGATACGCAGTATTTT. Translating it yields CASSIRQGTDTDTQYF.

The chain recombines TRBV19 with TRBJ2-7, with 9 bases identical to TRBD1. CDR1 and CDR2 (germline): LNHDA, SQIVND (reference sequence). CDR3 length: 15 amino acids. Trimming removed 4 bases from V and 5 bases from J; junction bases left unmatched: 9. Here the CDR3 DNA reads TGTGCCAGTAGTACACCCGGGACAGGGCGGAACGAGCAGTACTTC. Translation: CASSTPGTGRNEQYF.

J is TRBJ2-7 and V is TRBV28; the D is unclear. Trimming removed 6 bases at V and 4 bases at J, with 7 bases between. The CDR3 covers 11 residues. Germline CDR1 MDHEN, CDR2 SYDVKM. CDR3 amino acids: CASSPFYEQYF. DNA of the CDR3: TGTGCCAGCAGCCCCTTTTACGAGCAGTACTTC.

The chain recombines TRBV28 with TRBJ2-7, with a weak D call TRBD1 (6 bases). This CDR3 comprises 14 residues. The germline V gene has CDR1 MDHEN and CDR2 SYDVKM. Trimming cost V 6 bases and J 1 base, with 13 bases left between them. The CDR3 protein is CASSLSTGSYEQYF. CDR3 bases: TGTGCCAGCAGCTTGAGTACAGGGTCCTACGAGCAGTACTTC.